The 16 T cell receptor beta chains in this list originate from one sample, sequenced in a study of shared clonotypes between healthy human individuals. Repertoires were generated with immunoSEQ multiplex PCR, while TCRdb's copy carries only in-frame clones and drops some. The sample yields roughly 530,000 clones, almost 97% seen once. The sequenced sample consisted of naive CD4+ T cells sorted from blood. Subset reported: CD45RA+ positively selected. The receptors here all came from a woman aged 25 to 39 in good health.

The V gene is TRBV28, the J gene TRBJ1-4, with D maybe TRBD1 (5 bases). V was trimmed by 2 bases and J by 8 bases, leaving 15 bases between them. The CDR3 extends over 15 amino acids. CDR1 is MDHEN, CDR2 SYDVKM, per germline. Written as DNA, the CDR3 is TGTGCCAGCAGTTTACCGGGACTTCCTGGGGAAAAACTGTTTTTT. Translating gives CASSLPGLPGEKLFF.

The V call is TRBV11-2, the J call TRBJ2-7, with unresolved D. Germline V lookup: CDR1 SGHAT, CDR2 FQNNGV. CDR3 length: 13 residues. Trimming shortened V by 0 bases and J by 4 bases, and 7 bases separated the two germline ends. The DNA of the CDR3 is TGTGCCAGCAGCTTAGACTCAGAGTACGAGCAGTACTTC. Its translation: CASSLDSEYEQYF.

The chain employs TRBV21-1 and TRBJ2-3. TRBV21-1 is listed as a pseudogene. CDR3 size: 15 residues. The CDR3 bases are TGTGCCAGCAGCAAAGATGGGTTCTGCACAGATACGCAGTATTTT. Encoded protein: CASSKDGFCTDTQYF.

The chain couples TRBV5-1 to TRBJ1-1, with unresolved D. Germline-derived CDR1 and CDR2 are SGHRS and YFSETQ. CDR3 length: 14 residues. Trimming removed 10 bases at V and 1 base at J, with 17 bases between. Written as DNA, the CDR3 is TGCGCCTGCCAAAGAGGTGAAGCGAACACTGAAGCTTTCTTT. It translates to CACQRGEANTEAFF.

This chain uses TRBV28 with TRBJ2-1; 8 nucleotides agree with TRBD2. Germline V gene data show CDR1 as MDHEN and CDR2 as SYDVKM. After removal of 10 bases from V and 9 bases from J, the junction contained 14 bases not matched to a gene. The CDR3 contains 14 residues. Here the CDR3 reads CATRSTGTRVEQFF. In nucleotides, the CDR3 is TGTGCCACCCGTAGCACCGGGACTAGGGTTGAGCAGTTCTTC.

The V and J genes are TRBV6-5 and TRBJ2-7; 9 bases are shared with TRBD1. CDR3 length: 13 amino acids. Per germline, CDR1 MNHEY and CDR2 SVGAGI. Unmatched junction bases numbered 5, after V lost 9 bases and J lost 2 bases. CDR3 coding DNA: TGTGCCAGTTGGGACAGGGACGCCTACGAGCAGTACTTC. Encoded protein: CASWDRDAYEQYF.

The CDR3: CASSPRTSGDSYEQYF. CDR3 sequence (DNA): TGTGCCAGCTCACCTCGAACTAGCGGGGACTCCTACGAGCAGTACTTC. V usage is TRBV18 and J usage is TRBJ2-7, with 10 bases lining up with TRBD2. Germline V gene lookup returns CDR1 KGHSH and CDR2 LQKENI. V shed 3 bases and J 0 bases; nucleotides not matched to a gene: 5. CDR3 length equals 16 residues.

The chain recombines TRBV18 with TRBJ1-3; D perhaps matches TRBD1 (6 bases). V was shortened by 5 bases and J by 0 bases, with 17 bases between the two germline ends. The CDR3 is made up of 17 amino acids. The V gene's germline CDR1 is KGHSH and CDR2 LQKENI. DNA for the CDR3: TGTGCCAGCTCATCATACAGGGAGGCCAGCTCTGGAAACACCATATATTTT. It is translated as CASSSYREASSGNTIYF.

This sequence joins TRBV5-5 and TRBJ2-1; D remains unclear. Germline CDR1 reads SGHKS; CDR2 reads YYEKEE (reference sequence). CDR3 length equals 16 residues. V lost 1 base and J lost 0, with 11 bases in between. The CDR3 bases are TGTGCCAGCAGCTTGTCCTCCCAAAGCTCCTACAATGAGCAGTTCTTC. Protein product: CASSLSSQSSYNEQFF.

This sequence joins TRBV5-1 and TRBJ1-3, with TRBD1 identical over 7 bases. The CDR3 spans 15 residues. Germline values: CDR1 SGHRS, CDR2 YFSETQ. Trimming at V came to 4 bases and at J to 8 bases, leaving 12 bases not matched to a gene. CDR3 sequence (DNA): TGCGCCAGCAGCCCCCAGGGGGTTGGCCTGGACACCATATATTTT. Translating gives CASSPQGVGLDTIYF.

CDR3 in DNA: TGTGCCAGCAGCCAGCACAATGAGCAGTTCTTC. Its protein product is CASSQHNEQFF. The rearrangement uses TRBV14 and TRBJ2-1; D is unresolved. Trimming removed 3 bases at V and 5 bases at J, with 2 bases between. Germline V gene lookup returns CDR1 SGHDN and CDR2 FVKESK. The length of the CDR3 is 11 residues.

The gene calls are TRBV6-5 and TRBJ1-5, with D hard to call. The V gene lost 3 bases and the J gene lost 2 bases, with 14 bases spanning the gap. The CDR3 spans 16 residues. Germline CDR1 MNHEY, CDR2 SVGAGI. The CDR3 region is CASSYRPTRGNQPQHF. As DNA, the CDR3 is TGTGCCAGCAGTTATCGGCCGACCCGAGGCAATCAGCCCCAGCATTTT.

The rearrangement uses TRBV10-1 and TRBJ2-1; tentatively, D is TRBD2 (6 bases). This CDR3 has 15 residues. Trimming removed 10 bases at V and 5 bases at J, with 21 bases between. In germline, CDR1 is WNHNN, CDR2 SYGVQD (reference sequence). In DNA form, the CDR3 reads TGCGCCAACAAAGGGCCGGGGGTGAAGAACAATGAGCAGTTCTTC. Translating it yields CANKGPGVKNNEQFF.

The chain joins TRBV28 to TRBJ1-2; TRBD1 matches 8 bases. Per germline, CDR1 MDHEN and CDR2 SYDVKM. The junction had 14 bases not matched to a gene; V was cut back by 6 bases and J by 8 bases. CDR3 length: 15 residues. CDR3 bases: TGTGCCAGCAGGATGGGGAACAGGGGGAGAGAGGGCTACACCTTC. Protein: CASRMGNRGREGYTF.

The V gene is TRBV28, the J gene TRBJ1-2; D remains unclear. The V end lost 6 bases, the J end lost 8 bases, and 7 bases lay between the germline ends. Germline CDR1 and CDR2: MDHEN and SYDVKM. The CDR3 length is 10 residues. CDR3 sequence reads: CASRGAGYTF. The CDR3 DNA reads TGTGCCAGCAGGGGAGCAGGCTACACCTTC.

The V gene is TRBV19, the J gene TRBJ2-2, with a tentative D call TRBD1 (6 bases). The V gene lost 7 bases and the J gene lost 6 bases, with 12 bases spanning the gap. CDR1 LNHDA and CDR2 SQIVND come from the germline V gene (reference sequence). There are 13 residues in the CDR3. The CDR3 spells CASNTGLAGELFF. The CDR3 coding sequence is TGTGCCAGTAATACAGGGTTGGCCGGGGAGCTGTTTTTT. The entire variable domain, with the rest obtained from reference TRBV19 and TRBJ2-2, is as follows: DGGITQSPKYLFRKEGQNVTLSCEQNLNHDAMYWYRQDPGQGLRLIYYSQIVNDFQKGDIAEGYSVSREKKESFPLTVTSAQKNPTAFYLCASNTGLAGELFFGEGSRLTVL.